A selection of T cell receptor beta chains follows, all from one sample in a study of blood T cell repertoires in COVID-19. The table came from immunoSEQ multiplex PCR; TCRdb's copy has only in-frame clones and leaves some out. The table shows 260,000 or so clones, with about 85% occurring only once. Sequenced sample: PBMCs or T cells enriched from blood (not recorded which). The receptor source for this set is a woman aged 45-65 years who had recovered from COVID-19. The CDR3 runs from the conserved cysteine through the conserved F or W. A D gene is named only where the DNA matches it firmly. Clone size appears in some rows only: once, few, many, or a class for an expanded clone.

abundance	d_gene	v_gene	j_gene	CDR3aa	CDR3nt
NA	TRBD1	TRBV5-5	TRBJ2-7	CASSFSTGGVNEQYF	TGTGCCAGCAGCTTCTCAACAGGGGGCGTGAACGAGCAGTACTTC
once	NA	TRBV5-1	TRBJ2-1	CASSFSGGDEQFF	TGCGCCAGCAGCTTTTCTGGAGGGGACGAGCAGTTCTTC
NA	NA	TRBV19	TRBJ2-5	CASSGGDTLYQETQYF	TGTGCCAGTAGTGGGGGGGACACTTTGTACCAAGAGACCCAGTACTTC
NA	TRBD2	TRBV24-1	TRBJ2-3	CATSDPRSQAGGPMDTQYF	TGTGCCACCAGTGATCCTAGATCGCAAGCGGGGGGGCCCATGGATACGCAGTATTTT
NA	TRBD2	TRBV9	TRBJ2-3	CASSPRGGAGGTDTQYF	TGTGCCAGCAGCCCCCGTGGAGGGGCGGGGGGCACAGATACGCAGTATTTT
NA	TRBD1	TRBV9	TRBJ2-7	CASSVGWRDRAYEQYF	TGTGCCAGCAGCGTAGGGTGGAGGGACAGGGCTTACGAGCAGTACTTC
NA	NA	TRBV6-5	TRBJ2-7	CASRTDSLSYEQYF	TGTGCCAGCAGAACGGACAGTCTCTCCTACGAGCAGTACTTC
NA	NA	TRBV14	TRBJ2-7	CASSQDARTYEQYF	TGTGCCAGCAGCCAAGATGCGAGGACCTACGAGCAGTACTTC
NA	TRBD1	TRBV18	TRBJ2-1	CASSPPVTGLTNEQFF	TGTGCCAGCTCACCACCCGTGACAGGGTTGACTAATGAGCAGTTCTTC
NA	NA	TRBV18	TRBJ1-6	CASSPGGRNSPLHF	TGTGCCAGCTCACCCGGAGGGAGGAATTCACCCCTCCACTTT
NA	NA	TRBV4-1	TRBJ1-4	CASSQTNPPTNEKLFF	TGCGCCAGCAGTCAAACAAACCCCCCAACTAATGAAAAACTGTTTTTT
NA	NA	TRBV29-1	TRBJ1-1	CSVGGDGEMNTEAFF	TGCAGCGTTGGAGGAGACGGAGAGATGAACACTGAAGCTTTCTTT
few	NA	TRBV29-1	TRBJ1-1	CSVSQGPLEAFF	TGCAGCGTTTCCCAGGGGCCACTTGAAGCTTTCTTT
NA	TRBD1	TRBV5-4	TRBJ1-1	CASRWMGQGAPSGTEAFF	TGTGCCAGCAGATGGATGGGACAGGGGGCCCCCTCGGGCACTGAAGCTTTCTTT
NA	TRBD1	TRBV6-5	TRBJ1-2	CATTDRDANYGYTF	TGTGCCACCACAGACAGGGACGCTAACTATGGCTACACCTTC
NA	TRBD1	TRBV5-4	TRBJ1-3	CASSSTGATGNTIYF	TGTGCCAGCAGTAGCACAGGGGCTACTGGAAACACCATATATTTT
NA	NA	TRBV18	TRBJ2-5	CASSPLDGDYQETQYF	TGTGCCAGCTCCCCTCTAGACGGGGATTACCAAGAGACCCAGTACTTC
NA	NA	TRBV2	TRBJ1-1	CASSDSRGSGVTEAFF	TGTGCCAGCAGTGATTCCCGGGGGAGCGGGGTCACTGAAGCTTTCTTT
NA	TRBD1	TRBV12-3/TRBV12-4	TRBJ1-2	CASSRTGGRYTF	TGTGCCAGCAGTCGGACAGGGGGTCGCTACACCTTC
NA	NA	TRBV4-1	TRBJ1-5	CASSQALNQPQHF	TGCGCCAGCAGCCAAGCACTGAATCAGCCCCAGCATTTT
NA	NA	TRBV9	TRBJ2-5	CASSRDTAYQETQYF	TGTGCCAGCAGCCGGGACACAGCTTACCAAGAGACCCAGTACTTC
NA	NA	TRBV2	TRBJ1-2	CATPLSRVRGYTF	TGTGCCACCCCACTCAGCCGGGTTCGCGGCTACACCTTC
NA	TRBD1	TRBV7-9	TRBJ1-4	CASSPLSGQQNEKLFF	TGTGCCAGCAGTCCTCTATCGGGACAGCAAAATGAAAAACTGTTTTTT
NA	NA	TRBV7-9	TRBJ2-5	CASSSSGYQETQYF	TGTGCCAGCAGCTCGTCGGGATACCAAGAGACCCAGTACTTC
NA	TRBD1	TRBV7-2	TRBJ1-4	CASSTYRGAGEKLFF	TGTGCCAGCAGCACCTACAGGGGCGCGGGGGAAAAACTGTTTTTT
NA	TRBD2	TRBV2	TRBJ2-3	CASGGGTPDTQYF	TGTGCCAGCGGCGGGGGGACGCCAGATACGCAGTATTTT
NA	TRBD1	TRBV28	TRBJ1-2	CASTGDRGRGYTF	TGTGCCAGCACCGGCGACAGGGGTCGAGGCTACACCTTC
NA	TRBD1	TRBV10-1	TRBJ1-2	CASSSDRDVGYTF	TGCGCCAGCAGCTCGGACAGGGATGTTGGCTACACCTTC
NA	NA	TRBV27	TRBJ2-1	CASSLSRSSYNEQFF	TGTGCCAGCAGTTTATCGCGGAGCTCCTACAATGAGCAGTTCTTC
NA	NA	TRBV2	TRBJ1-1	CASSEPGEGNTEAFF	TGTGCCAGCAGTGAACCCGGGGAGGGGAACACTGAAGCTTTCTTT
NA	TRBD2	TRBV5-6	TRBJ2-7	CASSLGRGWSYEQYF	TGTGCCAGCAGCCTAGGGAGGGGATGGTCCTACGAGCAGTACTTC
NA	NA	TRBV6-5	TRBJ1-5	CASTLSPGLNQPQHF	TGTGCCAGCACCCTGTCTCCGGGACTAAATCAGCCCCAGCATTTT
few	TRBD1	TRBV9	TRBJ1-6	CASSSGQGLGSRYSPLHF	TGTGCCAGCAGCTCCGGACAGGGTTTGGGTTCTCGTTATTCACCCCTCCACTTT
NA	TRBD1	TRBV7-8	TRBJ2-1	CASSLIRTGAVNEQFF	TGTGCCAGCAGCTTAATAAGGACAGGGGCGGTCAATGAGCAGTTCTTC
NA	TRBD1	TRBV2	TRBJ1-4	CASSERQGWEKLFF	TGTGCCAGCAGCGAACGACAGGGGTGGGAAAAACTGTTTTTT
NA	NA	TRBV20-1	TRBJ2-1	CSARLVNEQFF	TGCAGTGCGAGACTAGTTAATGAGCAGTTCTTC
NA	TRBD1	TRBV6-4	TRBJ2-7	CASSDPNPRGQGFYEQYF	TGTGCCAGCAGTGACCCCAATCCTCGGGGACAGGGGTTCTACGAGCAGTACTTC
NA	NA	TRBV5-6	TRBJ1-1	CASSLDRVVTEAFF	TGTGCCAGCAGCTTGGACAGGGTAGTTACTGAAGCTTTCTTT
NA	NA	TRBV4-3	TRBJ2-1	CASSQSHSSYNEQFF	TGCGCCAGCAGCCAGTCACACAGCTCCTACAATGAGCAGTTCTTC
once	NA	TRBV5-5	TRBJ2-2	CASSLDPGDTGELFF	TGTGCCAGCAGCTTGGATCCGGGGGACACCGGGGAGCTGTTTTTT
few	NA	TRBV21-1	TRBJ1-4	CASSKAVFREKLFF	TGTGCCAGCAGCAAAGCTGTTTTTCGGGAAAAACTGTTTTTT
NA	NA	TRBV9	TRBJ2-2	CASSVIGTGELFF	TGTGCCAGCAGCGTGATCGGCACCGGGGAGCTGTTTTTT
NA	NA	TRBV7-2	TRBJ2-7	CASSLGGLTYEQYF	TGTGCCAGCAGCTTAGGGGGACTGACCTACGAGCAGTACTTC
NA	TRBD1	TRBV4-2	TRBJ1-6	CASSVDRDSISPLHF	TGTGCCAGCAGCGTAGACAGGGATTCTATTTCACCCCTCCACTTT
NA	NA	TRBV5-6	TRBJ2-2	CASRLGGAGELFF	TGTGCCAGCAGGCTAGGGGGGGCCGGGGAGCTGTTTTTT
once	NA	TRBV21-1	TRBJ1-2	CASSPGRGNGYTF	TGTGCCAGCAGCCCGGGCAGGGGAAATGGCTACACCTTC
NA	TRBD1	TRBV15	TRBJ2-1	CATSRESTGVNEQFF	TGTGCCACCAGCAGAGAATCGACAGGGGTAAATGAGCAGTTCTTC
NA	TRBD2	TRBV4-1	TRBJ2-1	CASSQVARAGEFF	TGCGCCAGCAGCCAAGTAGCTCGAGCGGGAGAATTCTTC
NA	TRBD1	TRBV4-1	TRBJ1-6	CASSPRDRSSNSPLHF	TGCGCCAGCAGCCCGAGGGACAGATCCTCTAATTCACCCCTCCACTTT
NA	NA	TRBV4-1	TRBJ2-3	CASSQEGLTGADTQYF	TGCGCCAGCAGCCAAGAAGGACTCACCGGGGCAGATACGCAGTATTTT
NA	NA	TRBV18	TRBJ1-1	CASSPFPAGVNTEAFF	TGTGCCAGCTCACCCTTCCCCGCGGGGGTTAACACTGAAGCTTTCTTT
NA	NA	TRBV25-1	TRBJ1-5	CASSDMENQPQHF	TGTGCCAGCAGTGATATGGAGAATCAGCCCCAGCATTTT